Listed below are T cell receptor beta chains from one sample, sequenced in a study of human T cells and chemical hapten exposure. TCRdb used MiXCR to reprocess the RACE reads, holding one entry per CDR3 protein. The sample records roughly 50,000 distinct CDR3 sequences, 9.6% being singletons. The sample consisted of whole blood, taken in connection with sensitization to the hapten diphenylcyclopropenone (DPC). All receptors come from a woman between 25 and 40 years old with alopecia areata. Some clones in this sample may be carry-over from other donors' samples. The CDR3 runs from the conserved cysteine through the conserved F or W. D genes are given only for firm matches. Only some rows state a clone size, as once, few, many or a class for expanded clones.

clone_size	d_call	j_call	v_call	cdr3_aa	cdr3_nt
.	TRBD1	TRBJ2-7	TRBV6-2/TRBV6-3	CASRRTGGESHEQYF	TGTGCCAGCAGGCGAACAGGGGGCGAGTCCCACGAGCAGTACTTC
many	.	TRBJ2-3	TRBV5-1	CASSLRGKDTQYF	TGCGCCAGCAGCTTGAGGGGTAAAGATACGCAGTATTTT
many	TRBD2	TRBJ2-3	TRBV10-3	CAISTTSGGSTDTQYF	TGTGCCATCAGTACGACTAGCGGGGGTAGCACAGATACGCAGTATTTT
few	.	TRBJ2-2	TRBV15	CATSPSYVRRNTGELFF	TGTGCCACCAGCCCATCATATGTCAGGCGGAACACCGGGGAGCTGTTTTTT
few	TRBD1	TRBJ2-6	TRBV4-3	CASSQGTGPSGANVLTF	TGCGCCAGCAGCCAGGGGACAGGGCCCTCTGGGGCCAACGTCCTGACTTTC
many	.	TRBJ2-3	TRBV6-2/TRBV6-3	CASSYSAASTDTQYF	TGTGCCAGCAGTTACTCTGCGGCGAGCACAGATACGCAGTATTTT
few	.	TRBJ2-2	TRBV2	CASSARGRAGELFF	TGTGCCAGCAGTGCCCGGGGCAGGGCCGGGGAGCTGTTTTTT
.	.	TRBJ1-5	TRBV7-2	CASSLAGGRNNQPQHF	TGTGCCAGCAGCTTAGCAGGCGGCAGGAACAATCAGCCCCAGCATTTT
many	.	TRBJ2-2	TRBV6-6	CASGSRPTNTGELFF	TGTGCCAGCGGCTCTCGACCAACGAACACCGGGGAGCTGTTTTTT
few	.	TRBJ1-5	TRBV3-1	CASSQEYGAQPQHF	TGTGCCAGCAGCCAAGAATATGGGGCTCAGCCCCAGCATTTT
.	TRBD2	TRBJ2-2	TRBV11-3	CASSLVAGSGGSNTGELFF	TGTGCCAGCAGCTTAGTCGCGGGAAGCGGGGGTTCCAACACCGGGGAGCTGTTTTTT
.	.	TRBJ1-1	TRBV29-1	CSVEGPLTTEAFF	TGCAGCGTTGAAGGACCTCTAACCACTGAAGCTTTCTTT
many	.	TRBJ2-3	TRBV28	CASSLGGGTDTQYF	TGTGCCAGCAGTTTAGGGGGTGGCACAGATACGCAGTATTTT
few	.	TRBJ1-4	TRBV6-1	CASSGGDTVGKLFF	TGTGCCAGCAGTGGAGGGGACACAGTCGGGAAACTGTTTTTT
few	TRBD2	TRBJ2-2	TRBV4-3	CASSQDALAGASNTGELFF	TGCGCCAGCAGCCAAGACGCCCTAGCGGGGGCGTCGAACACCGGGGAGCTGTTTTTT
few	TRBD2	TRBJ2-2	TRBV12-3/TRBV12-4	CASSLSGGWTGELFF	TGTGCCAGCAGTTTAAGCGGGGGCTGGACCGGGGAGCTGTTTTTT
few	.	TRBJ2-3	TRBV14	CASSQDLTDTQYF	TGTGCCAGCAGCCAAGACCTCACAGATACGCAGTATTTT
few	.	TRBJ1-3	TRBV15	CATSRSTGSSGNTIYF	TGTGCCACCAGCAGAAGTACAGGGTCCTCTGGAAACACCATATATTTT
few	.	TRBJ2-1	TRBV12-3/TRBV12-4	CASSCGLEQFF	TGTGCCAGCAGTTGTGGGCTAGAGCAGTTCTTC
many	TRBD1	TRBJ2-6	TRBV29-1	CSVADRGVTGANVLTF	TGCAGCGTGGCCGACAGGGGAGTAACTGGGGCCAACGTCCTGACTTTC
many	.	TRBJ2-7	TRBV28	CASSSAIQAYEQYF	TGTGCCAGCAGTTCAGCGATTCAAGCCTACGAGCAGTACTTC
few	TRBD1	TRBJ2-5	TRBV5-1	CASSLGQGAPRETQYF	TGCGCCAGCAGCTTGGGGCAGGGGGCGCCCCGGGAGACCCAGTACTTC
.	TRBD2	TRBJ2-1	TRBV9	CASSVEVSGGPSFRPQFF	TGTGCCAGCAGCGTAGAGGTTAGCGGGGGCCCCTCCTTCCGACCTCAGTTCTTC
few	.	TRBJ2-3	TRBV4-1	CASSQGTGSVDTQYF	TGCGCCAGCAGCCAAGGAACGGGGTCTGTGGATACGCAGTATTTT
.	TRBD1	TRBJ2-7	TRBV12-3/TRBV12-4	CASSPGTGRYEQYF	TGTGCCAGCAGCCCCGGGACAGGGAGGTACGAGCAGTACTTC
.	.	TRBJ2-1	TRBV11-2	CASSLVGYNEQFF	TGTGCCAGCAGCTTAGTCGGTTACAATGAGCAGTTCTTC
many	TRBD1	TRBJ1-1	TRBV2	CASSELGQGLEAFF	TGTGCCAGCAGTGAATTGGGACAGGGGCTTGAAGCTTTCTTT
many	TRBD2	TRBJ2-2	TRBV29-1	CSVATTSGTGELFF	TGCAGCGTCGCTACTACTAGCGGCACCGGGGAGCTGTTTTTT
few	.	TRBJ1-6	TRBV19	CASSTGSSYNSPLHF	TGTGCCAGTAGTACAGGGAGCTCCTATAATTCACCCCTCCACTTT
many	TRBD1	TRBJ1-2	TRBV6-6	CASRGQGNNYGYTF	TGTGCCAGCAGAGGACAGGGTAACAACTATGGCTACACCTTC
.	.	TRBJ1-1	TRBV7-9	CASSLQGGLNTEAFF	TGTGCCAGCAGTTTACAAGGAGGACTGAACACTGAAGCTTTCTTT
.	TRBD1	TRBJ1-1	TRBV30	CACKQGARNTEAFF	TGTGCCTGTAAACAGGGGGCGCGGAACACTGAAGCTTTCTTT
.	.	TRBJ2-3	TRBV5-6	CASSSRQDPTDTQYF	TGTGCCAGCAGCTCGAGACAGGACCCCACAGATACGCAGTATTTT
many	.	TRBJ1-5	TRBV7-3	CASSLKNSDQPQHF	TGTGCCAGCAGCTTAAAAAACTCGGATCAGCCCCAGCATTTT
few	.	TRBJ2-3	TRBV24-1	CATSDLWRATDTQYF	TGTGCCACCAGTGATTTGTGGCGGGCGACAGATACGCAGTATTTT
many	.	TRBJ1-3	TRBV6-2/TRBV6-3	CASSYGTATGNTIYF	TGTGCCAGCAGTTACGGGACGGCGACTGGAAACACCATATATTTT
many	.	TRBJ2-1	TRBV11-2	CASTRGTPNEQFF	TGTGCCAGCACCCGGGGGACTCCCAATGAGCAGTTCTTC
few	.	TRBJ2-1	TRBV9	CASSVAGTYNEQFF	TGTGCCAGCAGCGTAGCGGGGACGTACAATGAGCAGTTCTTC
many	.	TRBJ1-3	TRBV18	CASSPVKPGISGNTIYF	TGTGCCAGCTCACCGGTTAAGCCAGGCATATCTGGAAACACCATATATTTT
.	.	TRBJ2-3	TRBV4-2	CASSRLPGGVDTQYF	TGTGCCAGCAGCCGCCTCCCGGGGGGCGTAGATACGCAGTATTTT
many	.	TRBJ2-1	TRBV15	CATSRDLGNYNERFF	TGTGCCACCAGCAGAGATTTAGGAAACTACAATGAGCGGTTCTTC
few	.	TRBJ1-5	TRBV4-2	CASSQGVWQGRDQPQHF	TGTGCCAGCAGCCAAGGGGTCTGGCAGGGGCGCGATCAGCCCCAGCATTTT
few	.	TRBJ2-1	TRBV20-1	CSASDSLPYNEQFF	TGCAGTGCATCGGACAGTTTGCCATACAATGAGCAGTTCTTC
.	.	TRBJ2-3	TRBV28	CASSLGRGAGADTQYF	TGTGCCAGCAGTTTGGGTCGGGGGGCCGGGGCAGATACGCAGTATTTT
few	TRBD2	TRBJ2-4	TRBV12-3/TRBV12-4	CASSGGLAGGPKNIQYF	TGTGCCAGCAGTGGGGGACTAGCGGGGGGTCCCAAAAACATTCAGTACTTC
few	TRBD2	TRBJ2-3	TRBV7-2	CASSPDAGGLDTQYF	TGTGCCAGCAGCCCCGACGCGGGGGGCCTAGATACGCAGTATTTT
.	.	TRBJ1-2	TRBV6-5	CASSEDRRYGYTF	TGTGCCAGCAGCGAAGACAGACGATATGGCTACACCTTC
many	TRBD1	TRBJ2-5	TRBV7-9	CASSLDLDRGRRETQYF	TGTGCCAGCAGCTTAGATTTGGACAGGGGTAGGAGAGAGACCCAGTACTTC
.	TRBD2	TRBJ2-1	TRBV7-2	CASSPHGTSSYNEQFF	TGTGCCAGCAGCCCCCACGGGACTAGCTCCTACAATGAGCAGTTCTTC
.	.	TRBJ1-1	TRBV2	CASSEPGTEAFF	TGTGCCAGCTCCGAACCAGGGACTGAAGCTTTCTTT